The 16 T cell receptor beta chains in this list originate from one sample, sequenced in a study of early T cells in non-severe SARS-CoV-2 infection. TCRdb re-analysed the 5' RACE reads in MiXCR, keeping a single row per CDR3 protein. The sample carries approximately 98,000 distinct CDR3 sequences, 9% to 14% recorded once. Material for sequencing was whole blood. These receptors were taken from an adult who was a healthcare worker with PCR-confirmed SARS-CoV-2 infection or an uninfected control (not recorded which).

The gene calls are TRBV12-3 or TRBV12-4 and TRBJ2-4; 8 nucleotides align to TRBD2. Germline trimming cut 7 bases from V and 1 base from J; bases unmatched to any gene: 3. The CDR3 covers 14 residues. CDR3 residues: CASTPGGAKNIQYF. Here the CDR3 DNA reads TGTGCCAGCACCCCGGGGGGGGCCAAAAACATTCAGTACTTC.

This clonotype was observed at least ten times. The V call is TRBV20-1, the J call TRBJ2-1; possible D gene TRBD2, 5 bases. Germline CDR1 is DFQATT and CDR2 is SNEGSKA (reference sequence). The CDR3 runs 14 residues. The ends were cut back, 6 bases at V and 6 bases at J, with 18 bases in the middle. The CDR3 DNA follows: TGCAGTGCCGCCGTGGACTTCTGGTTCAATGAGCAGTTCTTC. This sequence encodes CSAAVDFWFNEQFF.

The rearrangement links TRBV5-6 to TRBJ1-6; the D is unclear. Trimming took off 1 base at V and 9 bases at J, with 5 bases between the two ends. CDR1 and CDR2 from the germline V gene are SGHDT and YYEEEE. The CDR3 is 12 amino acids. The CDR3 sequence is CASSLLSSPLHF. DNA of the CDR3: TGTGCCAGCAGCTTGCTTAGTTCACCCCTCCACTTT.

The chain has TRBV9 and TRBJ1-4; unclear D gene. Germline V CDR1 and CDR2: SGDLS, YYNGEE. Trimming cost V 4 bases and J 0 bases, with 10 bases left between them. There are 15 residues in the CDR3. The CDR3 loop is CASSRTPATNEKLFF. Here the CDR3 DNA reads TGTGCCAGCAGCAGGACTCCCGCAACTAATGAAAAACTGTTTTTT.

In its sample, this clonotype is medium-sized. V usage is TRBV6-5 and J usage is TRBJ2-1, with TRBD2 identical over 10 bases. V gave up 6 bases and J gave up 3 bases; unmatched junction bases: 5. The germline V gene has CDR1 MNHEY and CDR2 SVGAGI. The CDR3 totals 15 residues. DNA for the CDR3: TGTGCCAGCAGACCCGGGACTAGCGTCTACAATGAGCAGTTCTTC. This translates into CASRPGTSVYNEQFF.

About this clonotype: A read error is possible here, since a much larger clone lies one base away. Given the absence of the conserved phenylalanine or tryptophan at the CDR3 end, a read error is likely. The chain couples TRBV28 to TRBJ2-7; TRBD2 matches at 12 bases. The CDR3 extends over 16 amino acids. J was trimmed by 1 base and V by 5 bases; bases with no gene match: 6. CDR1 is MDHEN and CDR2 is SYDVKM in the germline V gene. The CDR3 DNA reads TGTGCCAGCAGTCTCAGGACTAGCGGGGTTTCCTACGAGCAGTACCTC. It is translated as CASSLRTSGVSYEQYL.

This clonotype was detected a few times. The chain links TRBV28 to TRBJ2-6; D ambiguous. From germline, CDR1 is MDHEN and CDR2 SYDVKM. CDR3 length: 13 amino acids. Between the trimmed V and J ends, which lost 7 bases and 0 bases, there was a span of 4 bases. The DNA for the CDR3 is TGTGCCAGCATGTTCTCTGGGGCCAACGTCCTGACTTTC. Protein product: CASMFSGANVLTF.

Ten or more counts support this clonotype. The chain carries TRBV7-2 and TRBJ2-5; possibly TRBD2 for D (5 bases). This CDR3 comprises 13 residues. Trimming left V 5 bases short and J 3 bases short, with 10 bases between. Germline CDR1 is SGHTA and CDR2 is FQGNSA. The CDR3 here is CASSRGLEETQYF. The CDR3, as DNA: TGTGCCAGCAGCAGAGGACTGGAAGAGACCCAGTACTTC.

Ten or more counts support this clonotype. The rearrangement uses TRBV7-2 and TRBJ2-1, with no clear D. The CDR3 totals 12 residues. Germline assignment: CDR1 SGHTA and CDR2 FQGNSA. The V end was cut by 2 bases, the J end by 4 bases, with 3 bases between. CDR3 loop: CASSLPYNEQFF. The CDR3 region has the DNA TGTGCCAGCAGCTTACCTTACAATGAGCAGTTCTTC.

This rearrangement joins TRBV12-3 or TRBV12-4 to TRBJ2-2, with TRBD2 as a possible D gene (6 bases). The CDR3 length is 15 residues. Deletions cut 6 bases from V and 0 bases from J, with 11 bases between. The CDR3 region is CASRGPGANTGELFF. CDR3 nucleotides: TGTGCCAGCAGGGGACCGGGGGCGAACACCGGGGAGCTGTTTTTT.

This clonotype was counted between two and nine times. V usage is TRBV19 and J usage is TRBJ2-3, with D maybe TRBD2 (6 bases). V was trimmed by 7 bases and J by 2 bases, leaving 16 bases between them. Per germline, CDR1 LNHDA and CDR2 SQIVND (reference sequence). The CDR3 is 15 amino acids. Written as DNA, the CDR3 is TGTGCCAGTACCCATACGTCTAGCGCCACAGATACGCAGTATTTT. Residues: CASTHTSSATDTQYF.

This clonotype was seen a handful of times. This chain links TRBV20-1 with TRBJ2-3; no clear D gene. The CDR3 has 15 residues. Germline CDR1 is DFQATT and CDR2 is SNEGSKA (reference sequence). V lost 6 bases and J lost 0, with 16 bases in between. CDR3 sequence reads: CSAEVTEKSTDTQYF. CDR3 DNA: TGCAGTGCCGAAGTAACAGAGAAGAGCACAGATACGCAGTATTTT.

This clonotype was detected a few times. The chain combines TRBV24-1 with TRBJ2-1; unclear D gene. V lost 4 bases, J lost 6 bases, and 12 bases lay in between. The CDR3 runs 14 residues. In germline, CDR1 is KGHDR, CDR2 SFDVKD. The CDR3 bases are TGTGCCACCAGTGACCCTTCCTGGCCCAATGAGCAGTTCTTC. This gives the protein CATSDPSWPNEQFF.

At least ten counts were recorded for this clonotype. The chain carries TRBV6-5 and TRBJ2-7; perhaps TRBD2 as D (5 bases). This CDR3 is built from 13 residues. The V gene's germline CDR1 is MNHEY and CDR2 SVGAGI. Trimming removed 7 bases from V and 6 bases from J, with 16 bases in between. The DNA of the CDR3 is TGTGCCAGCACCGCATCAGGCGGAGGCGAGCAGTACTTC. Translating gives CASTASGGGEQYF.

This clonotype was seen a few times. The chain employs TRBV7-9 and TRBJ1-1, with TRBD1 matching over 7 bases. The length of the CDR3 is 16 residues. J lost 1 base, V lost 1 base, and 6 bases had no gene match. Germline loops: CDR1 SEHNR, CDR2 FQNEAQ (reference sequence). The CDR3: CASSLGDRPRNTEAFF. The CDR3 DNA follows: TGTGCCAGCAGCTTAGGGGACAGACCGAGGAACACTGAAGCTTTCTTT.

This clonotype was seen ten or more times. J is TRBJ1-1 and V is TRBV11-2, with D possibly TRBD1 on 6 matching bases. The CDR3 is made up of 13 amino acids. V was cut by 4 bases and J by 11 bases, with 17 bases left in between. The germline V gene has CDR1 SGHAT and CDR2 FQNNGV. This CDR3 reads CASSSALGAEAFF. As DNA, the CDR3 is TGTGCCAGCAGCTCAGCGCTGGGGGCAGAGGCTTTCTTT.